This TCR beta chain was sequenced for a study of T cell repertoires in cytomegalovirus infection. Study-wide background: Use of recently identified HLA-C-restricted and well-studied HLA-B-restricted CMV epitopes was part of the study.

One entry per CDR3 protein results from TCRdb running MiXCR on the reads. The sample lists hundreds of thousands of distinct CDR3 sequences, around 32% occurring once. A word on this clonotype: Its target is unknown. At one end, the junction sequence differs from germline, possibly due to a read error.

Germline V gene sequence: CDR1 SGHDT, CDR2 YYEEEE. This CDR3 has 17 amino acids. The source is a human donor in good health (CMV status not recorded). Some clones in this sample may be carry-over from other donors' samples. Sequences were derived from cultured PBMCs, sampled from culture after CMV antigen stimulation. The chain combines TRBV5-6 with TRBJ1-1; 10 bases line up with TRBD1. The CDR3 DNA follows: TGTGCCAGCAGCGGGCCCGGGACAGGGGATGTGAGCAGTGAAGTTTTCTTT. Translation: CASSGPGTGDVSSEVFF.